Listed here are 25 T cell receptor beta chains from one sample, sequenced in a study (dated by TCRdb to about 2016). The protocol used for the library was RT-PCR. Reads for this sample came from an Illumina MiSeq. TCRdb reran the public reads through fastp at Q25 and MiXCR, keeping productive beta chains. Merged by CDR3 protein, the rows form single entries marked with the most common genes and DNA. This sample comprises more than 600,000 distinct CDR3 sequences, 13% to 15% of them detected only once. The top ten hold about 3.9% of the sample. Material for sequencing was memory CD4+ T cells from blood. The receptors were gathered from a female donor in good health, serving as a healthy control.

The chain links TRBV5-6 to TRBJ2-6; D might be TRBD2 (6 bases). V dropped 3 bases and J dropped 4 bases, with 14 bases sitting between them. There are 16 residues in the CDR3. Looked up from germline, CDR1 is SGHDT and CDR2 is YYEEEE. The CDR3 region is CASSSGRAPGANVLTF. CDR3 in DNA: TGTGCCAGCAGCTCCGGGAGAGCGCCGGGGGCCAACGTCCTGACTTTC.

The V and J genes are TRBV7-9 and TRBJ2-2, with TRBD1 matching over 7 bases. V shed 5 bases, J shed 2 bases, and the junction held 8 bases outside the gene matches. Germline lookup yields CDR1 SEHNR and CDR2 FQNEAQ (reference sequence). The CDR3 loop spans 16 amino acids. The CDR3 nucleotides read TGTGCCAGCAGCCCCCGACAGGGCTCCAACACCGGGGAGCTGTTTTTT. Its protein is CASSPRQGSNTGELFF.

This clonotype occurred a few times. DNA for the CDR3: TGTGCCATCAGTCACGCGGGACAGGGGGCAAAAGAGCAGTACTTC. As protein: CAISHAGQGAKEQYF. J is TRBJ2-7 and V is TRBV10-3, with 12 bases aligning to TRBD1. CDR3 length: 15 residues. From germline, CDR1 is ENHRY and CDR2 SYGVKD. V shed 5 bases and J 7 bases; nucleotides not matched to a gene: 9.

The V and J genes are TRBV7-6 and TRBJ2-7, with D maybe TRBD1 (6 bases). Between the trimmed V and J ends, which lost 4 bases and 2 bases, there was a span of 15 bases. There are 15 residues in the CDR3. Germline V lookup: CDR1 SGHVS, CDR2 FNYEAQ. The CDR3 reads CASSSYREEAYEQYF. The CDR3 region has the DNA TGTGCCAGCAGCTCATACAGGGAAGAGGCCTACGAGCAGTACTTC.

This clonotype was recorded many times. The J gene is TRBJ1-1, the V gene TRBV10-3; possible D gene TRBD1, 6 bases. The CDR3 sequence is 15 residues long. The germline gives CDR1 ENHRY, CDR2 SYGVKD. The V end was cut by 7 bases, the J end by 8 bases, with 23 bases between. CDR3 coding DNA: TGTGCCATCAAGGAGGGGGGCCTTTGGGTGGGCGAAGCTTTCTTT. It specifies CAIKEGGLWVGEAFF.

The rearrangement links TRBV20-1 to TRBJ1-3, with 8 bases fitting TRBD1. Germline V gene data show CDR1 as DFQATT and CDR2 as SNEGSKA (reference sequence). Losses at the gene ends were 3 bases for V and 4 bases for J; bases not matched to a gene: 5. There are 14 residues in the CDR3. CDR3 loop: CSARAGGDGNTIYF. CDR3 sequence (DNA): TGCAGTGCTAGGGCAGGGGGCGACGGAAACACCATATATTTT.

This chain links TRBV5-1 with TRBJ1-1, with D perhaps matching TRBD1 (5 bases). Germline V CDR1 and CDR2: SGHRS, YFSETQ. This CDR3 has 15 residues. V was cut by 3 bases and J by 3 bases, with 15 bases left in between. CDR3 loop: CASSSQGQGYTEAFF. CDR3 DNA sequence: TGCGCCAGCAGCTCCCAGGGTCAGGGTTACACTGAAGCTTTCTTT.

This clonotype appeared many times. V usage is TRBV20-1 and J usage is TRBJ1-2; 7 positions agree with TRBD1. V was clipped by 1 base and J by 7 bases; unmatched bases: 3. This CDR3 region has 12 residues. CDR1 DFQATT and CDR2 SNEGSKA come from the germline V gene (reference sequence). CDR3 DNA sequence: TGCAGTGCTAGAGGACAGGGCACTGGCTACACCTTC. Its protein product is CSARGQGTGYTF.

The chain employs TRBV7-2 and TRBJ2-3; tentatively, D is TRBD2 (6 bases). V lost 2 bases, J lost 0 bases, and 12 bases lay in between. Germline V gene sequence: CDR1 SGHTA, CDR2 FQGNSA. The CDR3 is made up of 16 amino acids. The CDR3 DNA follows: TGTGCCAGCAGCTTAAGGAGCGGGCAAAGCACAGATACGCAGTATTTT. It encodes CASSLRSGQSTDTQYF.

The chain joins TRBV5-1 to TRBJ1-2; D is possibly TRBD1 (5 bases). The CDR3 has 14 amino acids. Per germline, CDR1 SGHRS and CDR2 YFSETQ. The germline V and J ends were trimmed by 5 bases and 3 bases, with 14 bases remaining between them. The CDR3 DNA is TGCGCCAGCAGTTTTGGGGGGTCCCACTATGGCTACACCTTC. The encoded protein is CASSFGGSHYGYTF.

This clonotype was picked up a small number of times. J is TRBJ2-2 and V is TRBV20-1, with 10 bases that match TRBD2. The CDR3 spans 13 residues. The germline V gene encodes CDR1 DFQATT and CDR2 SNEGSKA (reference sequence). The ends lost 5 bases at V and 5 bases at J; junction bases unmatched: 2. The CDR3 DNA is TGCAGTGCTCCACTAGCGGGAACCGGGGAGCTGTTTTTT. Translated: CSAPLAGTGELFF.

In its sample, this clonotype was seen a few times. The chain employs TRBV5-6 and TRBJ2-7; D not resolved. Germline V gene data show CDR1 as SGHDT and CDR2 as YYEEEE. Trimming cost V 3 bases and J 4 bases, with 11 bases left between them. CDR3 length: 13 residues. CDR3 loop: CASSSRAIYEQYF. The CDR3 region has the DNA TGTGCCAGCAGCTCCCGAGCCATTTACGAGCAGTACTTC.

In this sample, this clonotype turned up once. A read error may explain this, as a much larger clone is one base away. The chain couples TRBV5-1 to TRBJ2-1; 8 bases are shared with TRBD2. The CDR3 has 16 residues. In germline, CDR1 is SGHRS, CDR2 YFSETQ. The V and J ends lost 4 bases and 3 bases, in that order; junction bases with no gene match: 9. The CDR3 region is CASSLGSGILYNEQFF. DNA of the CDR3: TGCGCCAGCAGCCTGGGTAGCGGGATCCTCTACAATGAGCAGTTCTTC.

At least ten counts were recorded for this clonotype. J is TRBJ1-6 and V is TRBV6-5, with TRBD1 identical over 7 bases. V lost 5 bases, J lost 7 bases, and 5 bases stayed unmatched. CDR1 and CDR2 (germline): MNHEY, SVGAGI. The CDR3 is made up of 14 amino acids. DNA for the CDR3: TGTGCCAGCAGTCGGACAGGCGGAAATTCACCCCTCCACTTT. It specifies CASSRTGGNSPLHF.

This clonotype turned up a few times. The chain combines TRBV5-1 with TRBJ2-1; D possibly corresponds to TRBD2 (6 bases). Trimming stripped 1 base from V and 6 bases from J, with 14 bases between. CDR3 size: 15 residues. Germline loops: CDR1 SGHRS, CDR2 YFSETQ. CDR3 protein: CASSLWEVQGNEQFF. The CDR3 DNA reads TGCGCCAGCAGCTTGTGGGAGGTCCAGGGCAATGAGCAGTTCTTC.

In its sample, this clonotype was seen many times. Here the CDR3 reads CASSPLTSAPLETQYF. The CDR3 coding sequence is TGTGCCAGCAGCCCCCTGACTAGCGCGCCTCTAGAGACCCAGTACTTC. This chain uses TRBV7-2 with TRBJ2-5, with 8 bases that match TRBD2. V lost 5 bases to trimming and J lost 4 bases; unmatched junction nucleotides: 12. The CDR3 is 16 residues long. CDR1 and CDR2 from the germline V gene are SGHTA and FQGNSA.

This clonotype has a handful of counts. The chain links TRBV3-1 to TRBJ1-1; 9 bases map to TRBD1. Germline V gives CDR1 LGHDT, CDR2 YNNKEL (reference sequence). V dropped 4 bases and J dropped 6; count of bases not matched to a gene: 6. The CDR3 sequence is 14 residues long. This CDR3 is CASSLITGGPEAFF. In nucleotides, the CDR3 is TGTGCCAGCAGCCTTATTACAGGGGGCCCTGAAGCTTTCTTT.

The rearrangement links TRBV6-2 or TRBV6-3 to TRBJ2-3; D could derive from TRBD1 or TRBD2 (5 bases each). V was trimmed by 6 bases and J by 2 bases, leaving 15 bases between them. The CDR3 contains 15 residues. The germline V gene has CDR1 MNHEY and CDR2 SVGEGT. The CDR3 DNA sequence: TGTGCCAGCAGCCGAATGGGGGACCACACAGATACGCAGTATTTT. This codes for CASSRMGDHTDTQYF.

This clonotype was seen only a few times. The CDR3 protein is CASSQAFGGETQYF. The CDR3 region has the DNA TGTGCCAGCAGCCAAGCCTTTGGGGGGGAGACCCAGTACTTC. This chain joins TRBV3-1 and TRBJ2-5; D may be TRBD2 (6 bases). Germline CDR1 LGHDT, CDR2 YNNKEL (reference sequence). The CDR3 spans 14 residues. Trimming pared 1 base from V and 5 bases from J, leaving 11 bases between.

This clonotype has a handful of counts. This may be a read error: a much more frequent sequence differs by one nucleotide. The V call is TRBV20-1, the J call TRBJ1-5; no clear D. Per germline, CDR1 DFQATT and CDR2 SNEGSKA (reference sequence). Trimming took off 0 bases at V and 4 bases at J, with 4 bases between the two ends. This CDR3 has 12 amino acids. The CDR3 DNA reads TGCAGTGCTAGAGAGGTAAATCAGCCCCAGCATTTT. Encoded protein: CSAREVNQPQHF.

This chain joins TRBV6-5 and TRBJ2-7; 7 bases map to TRBD2. CDR1 is MNHEY and CDR2 is SVGAGI in the germline V gene. The ends lost 2 bases at V and 3 bases at J; junction bases unmatched: 4. CDR3 length: 14 residues. The CDR3 here is CASSYGSGIYEQYF. The CDR3 region has the DNA TGTGCCAGCAGTTACGGGAGCGGGATCTACGAGCAGTACTTC.

This clonotype was observed a few times. V gene TRBV6-6 combines with J gene TRBJ2-7; D remains unclear. The length of the CDR3 is 16 residues. From germline, CDR1 is MNHNY and CDR2 SVGAGI (reference sequence). V lost 2 bases to trimming and J lost 3 bases, with 17 bases between them. The CDR3 is CASSYRVETPFYEQYF. The DNA for the CDR3 is TGTGCCAGCAGTTACCGCGTCGAGACTCCCTTCTACGAGCAGTACTTC.

The chain has TRBV6-7 and TRBJ2-7, with TRBD2 as a possible D gene (6 bases). TRBV6-7 is an open reading frame, and its role is uncertain. This CDR3 has 14 amino acids. Trimming took 6 bases from V and 12 from J, leaving 24 bases between them. The CDR3 DNA reads as TGTGCCAGCAGCCCGGACAAGCGGGCCGGAGACTCGTACTTC. This translates into CASSPDKRAGDSYF.

V usage is TRBV7-3 and J usage is TRBJ1-2, with D uncertain. Trimming shortened V by 5 bases and J by 2 bases, and 12 bases separated the two germline ends. The CDR3 runs 14 residues. Germline-derived CDR1 and CDR2 are SGHTA and FQGTGA. The CDR3 bases are TGTGCCAGCAGCCACGGACGGCTGAACTATGGCTACACCTTC. Its protein product is CASSHGRLNYGYTF.

This clonotype has more than one count but fewer than ten. The V call is TRBV7-2, the J call TRBJ1-6, with 11 bases lining up with TRBD1. Germline V lookup: CDR1 SGHTA, CDR2 FQGNSA. Trimming took 2 bases from V and 4 from J; bases not matched to a gene: 7. This CDR3 region has 18 residues. The CDR3 sequence: CASSLLPGTGGYNSPLHF. The CDR3 DNA reads as TGTGCCAGCAGCTTATTACCGGGGACAGGGGGATATAATTCACCCCTCCACTTT.